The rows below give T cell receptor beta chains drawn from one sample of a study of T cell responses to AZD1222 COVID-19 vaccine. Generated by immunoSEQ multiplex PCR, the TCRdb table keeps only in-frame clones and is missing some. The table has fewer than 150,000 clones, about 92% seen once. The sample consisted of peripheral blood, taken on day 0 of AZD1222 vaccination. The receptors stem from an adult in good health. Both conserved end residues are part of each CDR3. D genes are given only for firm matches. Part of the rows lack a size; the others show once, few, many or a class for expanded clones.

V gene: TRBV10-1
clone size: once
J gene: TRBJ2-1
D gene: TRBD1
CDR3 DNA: TGCGCCAGCAGTGTTACAGGGGCACGGGATGAGCAGTTCTTC
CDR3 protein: CASSVTGARDEQFF

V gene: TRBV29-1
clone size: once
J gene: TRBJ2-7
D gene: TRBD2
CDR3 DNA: TGCAGCGTTGCAAGCGGGAGTCACTCCTACGAGCAGTACTTC
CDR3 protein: CSVASGSHSYEQYF

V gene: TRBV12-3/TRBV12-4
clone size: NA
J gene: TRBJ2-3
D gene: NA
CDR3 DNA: TGTGCCAGCAGTTTAACTGGAGATACGCAGTATTTT
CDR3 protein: CASSLTGDTQYF

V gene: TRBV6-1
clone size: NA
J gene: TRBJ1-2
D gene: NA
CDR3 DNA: TGTGCCAGCAGTGAAGCGCGAAATCACGGCAACTATGGCTACACCTTC
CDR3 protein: CASSEARNHGNYGYTF

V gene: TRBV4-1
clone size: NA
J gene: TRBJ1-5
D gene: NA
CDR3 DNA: TGCGCCAGCAGCCAGGTGGGGAGGGCCTCGGGGGGCAATCAGCCCCAGCATTTT
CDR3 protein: CASSQVGRASGGNQPQHF

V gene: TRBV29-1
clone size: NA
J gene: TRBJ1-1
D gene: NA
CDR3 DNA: TGCAGCGTTGAATGGGGGGGGTCGCGGACTGAAGCTTTCTTT
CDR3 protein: CSVEWGGSRTEAFF

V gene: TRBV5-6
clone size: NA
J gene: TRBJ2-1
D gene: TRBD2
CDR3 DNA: TGTGCCAGCAGCTTGACTAGCGGGAGGATCGGCAATGAGCAGTTCTTC
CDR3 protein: CASSLTSGRIGNEQFF

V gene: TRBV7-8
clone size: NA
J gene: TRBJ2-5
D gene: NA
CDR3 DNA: TGTGCCAGCAGCCCAGGGTCTATCTACCAAGAGACCCAGTACTTC
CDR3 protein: CASSPGSIYQETQYF

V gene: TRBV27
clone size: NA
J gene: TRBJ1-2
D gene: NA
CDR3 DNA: TGTGCCAGCAGTTTAACATCAGGGAACTATGGCTACACCTTC
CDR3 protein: CASSLTSGNYGYTF

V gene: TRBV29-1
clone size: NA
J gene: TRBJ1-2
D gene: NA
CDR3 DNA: TGCAGCGTTGCCCCGGACCTCCCATATGGCTACACCTTC
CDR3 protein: CSVAPDLPYGYTF

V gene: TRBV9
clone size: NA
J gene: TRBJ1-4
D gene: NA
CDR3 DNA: TGTGCCAGCAGCGTAGAGGGGTGGAGTGGCGAAAAACTGTTTTTT
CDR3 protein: CASSVEGWSGEKLFF

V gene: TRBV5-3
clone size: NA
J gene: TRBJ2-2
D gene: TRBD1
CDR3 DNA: TGTGCCAGAAGCTTGGACAGGGGGCGACGGGCCGGGGAGCTGTTTTTT
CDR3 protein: CARSLDRGRRAGELFF

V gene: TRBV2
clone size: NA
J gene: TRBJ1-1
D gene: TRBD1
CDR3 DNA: TGTGCCAGCAGGCAGACAGGGGATGCTTTCTTT
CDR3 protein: CASRQTGDAFF

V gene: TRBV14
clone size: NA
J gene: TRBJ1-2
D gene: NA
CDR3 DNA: TGTGCCAGCAGCCAAGAGGGAAGGGCTGGAGGCTACACCTTC
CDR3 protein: CASSQEGRAGGYTF

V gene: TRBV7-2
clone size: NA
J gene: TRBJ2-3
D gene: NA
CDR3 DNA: TGTGCCAGCAGCCCCGGACCACAGTCCACAGATACGCAGTATTTT
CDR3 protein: CASSPGPQSTDTQYF

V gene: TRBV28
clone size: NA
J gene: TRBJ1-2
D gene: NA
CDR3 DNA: TGTGCCAGCAGCCAAGCAGATTTCGGGGGTCTCTATGGCTACACCTTC
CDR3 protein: CASSQADFGGLYGYTF

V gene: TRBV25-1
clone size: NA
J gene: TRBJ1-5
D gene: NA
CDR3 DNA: TGTGCCAGCACTGGGGCAGAACTATATAGCAATCAGCCCCAGCATTTT
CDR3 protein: CASTGAELYSNQPQHF

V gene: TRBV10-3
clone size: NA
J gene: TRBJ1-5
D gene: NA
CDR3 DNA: TGTGCCATCAGTGACGGGAGCAATCAGCCCCAGCATTTT
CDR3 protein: CAISDGSNQPQHF

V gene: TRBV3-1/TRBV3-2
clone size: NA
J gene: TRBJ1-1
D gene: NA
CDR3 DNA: TGTGCCAGCAGCCAAGGAAACACTGAAGCTTTCTTT
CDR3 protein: CASSQGNTEAFF

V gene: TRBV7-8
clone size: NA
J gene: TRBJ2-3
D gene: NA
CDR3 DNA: TGTGCCAGCAGCTTAGCTCCAAGCAGTCGAGGCACAGATACGCAGTATTTT
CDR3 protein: CASSLAPSSRGTDTQYF

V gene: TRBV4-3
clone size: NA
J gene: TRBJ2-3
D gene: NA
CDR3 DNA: TGCGCCAGCAGCCAGGGACCTACAAACCCTACGCAGTATTTT
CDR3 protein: CASSQGPTNPTQYF

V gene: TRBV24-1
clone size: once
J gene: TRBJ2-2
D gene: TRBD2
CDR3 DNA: TGTGCCACCGGACCGGGACTACACGGGGAGCTGTTTTTT
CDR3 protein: CATGPGLHGELFF

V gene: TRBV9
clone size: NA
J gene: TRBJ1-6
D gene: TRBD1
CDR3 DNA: TGTGCCAGCAGCCTCGCGGCAGGGGGAAATTCACCCCTCCACTTT
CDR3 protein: CASSLAAGGNSPLHF

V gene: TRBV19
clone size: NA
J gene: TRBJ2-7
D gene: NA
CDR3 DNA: TGTGCCAGTAGTATAGCGGGACGGCCATCCCACGAGCAGTACTTC
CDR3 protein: CASSIAGRPSHEQYF

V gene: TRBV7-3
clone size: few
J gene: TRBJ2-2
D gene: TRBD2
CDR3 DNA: TGTGCCAGCAGCTCCCCCTTAGCGGGAGGGAACACCGGGGAGCTGTTTTTT
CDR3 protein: CASSSPLAGGNTGELFF

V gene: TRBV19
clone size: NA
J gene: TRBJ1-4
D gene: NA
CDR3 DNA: TGTGCCAGTAGTATTGGGCCAGGGTCATTAGAAAAACTGTTTTTT
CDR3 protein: CASSIGPGSLEKLFF

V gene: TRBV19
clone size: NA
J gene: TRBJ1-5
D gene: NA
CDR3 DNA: TGTGCCAGTAGTAATTTCAATCAGCCCCAGCATTTT
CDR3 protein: CASSNFNQPQHF

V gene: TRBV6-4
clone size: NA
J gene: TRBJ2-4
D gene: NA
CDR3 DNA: TGTGCCAGCAGTGAATCGGGTTTAATGGGTGTTCAGTACTTC
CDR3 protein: CASSESGLMGVQYF

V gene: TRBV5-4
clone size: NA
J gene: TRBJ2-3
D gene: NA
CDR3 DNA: TGTGCCAGCAGCTCCCTAGGGGCAGATACGCAGTATTTT
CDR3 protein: CASSSLGADTQYF

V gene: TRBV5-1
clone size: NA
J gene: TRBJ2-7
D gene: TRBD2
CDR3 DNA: TGCGCCAGCAGCCAGTCCCTAGCGGGAGCGGAGCAGTACTTC
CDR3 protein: CASSQSLAGAEQYF

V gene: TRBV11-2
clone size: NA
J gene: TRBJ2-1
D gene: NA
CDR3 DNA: TGTGCCAGCAGCTTAATCAGGTCTACCTCCTACAATGAGCAGTTCTTC
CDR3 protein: CASSLIRSTSYNEQFF

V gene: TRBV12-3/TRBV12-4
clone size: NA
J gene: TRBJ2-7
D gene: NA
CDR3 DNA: TGTGCCAGCAGTTTGGGCGGTTCCTACGAGCAGTACTTC
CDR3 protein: CASSLGGSYEQYF

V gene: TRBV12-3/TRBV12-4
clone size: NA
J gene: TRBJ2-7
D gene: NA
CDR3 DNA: TGTGCCAGCAGTTTAGCAACCGCCGGTGAGCAGTACTTC
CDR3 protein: CASSLATAGEQYF

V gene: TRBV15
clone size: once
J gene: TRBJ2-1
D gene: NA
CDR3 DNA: TGTGCCACCAGCAGAGCCACCGATGAGCAGTTCTTC
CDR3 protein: CATSRATDEQFF

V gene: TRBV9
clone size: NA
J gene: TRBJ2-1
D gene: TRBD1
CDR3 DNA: TGTGCCAGCAGCGTATCCGGGACAGGGTTCAATGAGCAGTTCTTC
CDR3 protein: CASSVSGTGFNEQFF

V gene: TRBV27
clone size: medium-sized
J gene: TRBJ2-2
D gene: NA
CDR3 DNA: TGTGCCAGCAGTTTTTTTGGGGCGAACACCGGGGAGCTGTTTTTT
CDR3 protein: CASSFFGANTGELFF

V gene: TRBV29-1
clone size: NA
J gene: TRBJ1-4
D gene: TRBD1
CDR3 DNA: TGCAGCGCCTGGGACAGGCAGAATGAAAAACTGTTTTTT
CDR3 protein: CSAWDRQNEKLFF

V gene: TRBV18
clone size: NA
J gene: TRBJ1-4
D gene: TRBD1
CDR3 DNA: TGTGCCAGCTCTCCCCGACAGGGATCAAACGAAAAACTGTTTTTT
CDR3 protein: CASSPRQGSNEKLFF

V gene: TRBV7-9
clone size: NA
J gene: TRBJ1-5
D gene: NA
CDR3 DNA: TGTGCCAGCAGCCCCGTGGGGGAGGCTCAGCCCCAGCATTTT
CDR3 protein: CASSPVGEAQPQHF

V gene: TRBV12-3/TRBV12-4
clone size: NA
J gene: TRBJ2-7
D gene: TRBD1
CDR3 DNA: TGTGCCAGCGGGACAGGACCAACCTACGAGCAGTACTTC
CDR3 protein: CASGTGPTYEQYF

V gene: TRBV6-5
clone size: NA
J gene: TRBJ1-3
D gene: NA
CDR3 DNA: TGTGCCAGCAGCCCCGTATCTGGAAACACCATATATTTT
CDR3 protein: CASSPVSGNTIYF

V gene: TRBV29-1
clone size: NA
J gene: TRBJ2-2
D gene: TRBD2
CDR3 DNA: TGCAGCGCTACCGAGCGGGGGGCCAACACCGGGGAGCTGTTTTTT
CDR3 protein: CSATERGANTGELFF

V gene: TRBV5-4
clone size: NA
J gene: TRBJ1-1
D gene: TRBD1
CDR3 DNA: TGTGCCAGCAGCTCGGACAGGGTCTGGGGCACTGAAGCTTTCTTT
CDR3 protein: CASSSDRVWGTEAFF

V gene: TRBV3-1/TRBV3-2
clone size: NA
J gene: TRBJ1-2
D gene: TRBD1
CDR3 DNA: TGTGCCAGCAGCCTCTCACCGGGACAGGGAGGAGGCTACACCTTC
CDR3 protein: CASSLSPGQGGGYTF

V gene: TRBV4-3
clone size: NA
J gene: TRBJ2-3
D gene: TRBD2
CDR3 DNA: TGCGCCAGCAGCCAAGATAAGTTCGGCGGGGGGGTTCCAGATACGCAGTATTTT
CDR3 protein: CASSQDKFGGGVPDTQYF

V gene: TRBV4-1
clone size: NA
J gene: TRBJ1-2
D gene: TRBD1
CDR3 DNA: TGCGCCAGCAGCCAGACAGGGGGCAGCTATGGCTACACCTTC
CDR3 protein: CASSQTGGSYGYTF

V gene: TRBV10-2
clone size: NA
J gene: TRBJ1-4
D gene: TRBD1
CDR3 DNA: TGCGCCAGCAGTAACGGACAGGGCGCTGGTGAAAAACTGTTTTTT
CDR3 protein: CASSNGQGAGEKLFF

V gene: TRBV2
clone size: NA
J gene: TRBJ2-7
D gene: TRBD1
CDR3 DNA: TGTGCCAGCAGTTACGGACAGGGGCTAGGCGAGCAGTACTTC
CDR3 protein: CASSYGQGLGEQYF

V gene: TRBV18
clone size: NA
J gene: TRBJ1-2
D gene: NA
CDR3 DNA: TGTGCCAGCTCCCCCGGGCAGATGAGGGGCTACACCTTC
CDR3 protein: CASSPGQMRGYTF

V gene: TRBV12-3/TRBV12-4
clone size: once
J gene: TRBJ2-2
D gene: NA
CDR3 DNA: TGTGCCAGCAGTCTAATAATGGACGGGGAGCTGTTTTTT
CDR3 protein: CASSLIMDGELFF

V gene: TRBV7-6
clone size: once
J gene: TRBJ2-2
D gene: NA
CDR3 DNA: TGTGCCAGCAGCTTGACAGGACTAGACACCGGGGAGCTGTTTTTT
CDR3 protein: CASSLTGLDTGELFF

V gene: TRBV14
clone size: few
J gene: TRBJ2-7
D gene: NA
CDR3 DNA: TGTGCCAGCAGCCATGGGCAGGGCTACGAGCAGTACTTC
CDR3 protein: CASSHGQGYEQYF

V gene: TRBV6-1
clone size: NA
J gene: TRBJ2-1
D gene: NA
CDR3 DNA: TGTGCCAGCAGTGAGGGACTTCACAATGAGCAGTTCTTC
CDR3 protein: CASSEGLHNEQFF

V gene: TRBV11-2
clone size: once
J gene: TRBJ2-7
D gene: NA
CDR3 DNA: TGTGCCAGCAGCCCAACCAGGGGCTCCTACGAGCAGTACTTC
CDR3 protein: CASSPTRGSYEQYF

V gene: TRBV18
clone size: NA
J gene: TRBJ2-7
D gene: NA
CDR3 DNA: TGTGCCAGCTCACCCTACGTAGGGGAGCAGTACTTC
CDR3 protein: CASSPYVGEQYF

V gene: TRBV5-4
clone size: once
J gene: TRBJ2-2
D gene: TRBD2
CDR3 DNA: TGTGCCAGCCGTAGCGGGGGGGCCTTTGCCGGGGAGCTGTTTTTT
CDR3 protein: CASRSGGAFAGELFF

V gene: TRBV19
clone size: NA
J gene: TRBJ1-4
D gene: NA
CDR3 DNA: TGTGCCAGTAGTATAGATCTCCCTGGGGACACAACTAATGAAAAACTGTTTTTT
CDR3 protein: CASSIDLPGDTTNEKLFF

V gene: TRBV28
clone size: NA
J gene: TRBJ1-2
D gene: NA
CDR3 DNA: TGTGCCAGCAGCGGAATCTATGGCTACACCTTC
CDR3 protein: CASSGIYGYTF

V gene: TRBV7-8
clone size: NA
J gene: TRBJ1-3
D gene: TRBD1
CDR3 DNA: TGTGCCAGCAGCTTGACTGGGACAGGGGGTATGAACACCATATATTTT
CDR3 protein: CASSLTGTGGMNTIYF